This TCR beta chain was captured by sequencing in a study of Ad26.COV2.S vaccination and SARS-CoV-2 variants. This CDR3 region has 15 residues. Looked up from germline, CDR1 is MNHNS and CDR2 is SASEGT. V dropped 1 base and J dropped 4; count of bases not matched to a gene: 2. Profiled with immunoSEQ multiplex PCR; TCRdb holds only in-frame clones, not every one. The sample holds around 250,000 clones; 87% are singletons and the top ten take about 3.5%. Treatment indicated: around 19 received Ad26.COV2.S at low or high dose, single or two shots; roughly five received placebo; per-sample allocation not given. Following the first vaccine or placebo injection, samples were taken on day 63.

The chain employs TRBV6-1 and TRBJ1-2, with 11 bases identical to TRBD1. The source is a person between 18 and 60 years old who received the Ad26.COV2.S COVID-19 vaccine or a placebo. This specimen consisted of peripheral blood, obtained in a trial of Ad26.COV2.S vaccine versus placebo. CDR3 in amino acids: CASSEGTGGSYGYTF. In DNA form, the CDR3 reads TGTGCCAGCAGTGAAGGGACAGGGGGCAGCTATGGCTACACCTTC.